Listed below are T cell receptor beta chains from one sample, sequenced in a study of T cell responses to AZD1222 COVID-19 vaccine. Profiling relied on immunoSEQ multiplex PCR, and the TCRdb table lists in-frame clones only, not all of them. This table has tens of thousands of clones, roughly 86% appearing once. The sequencing used peripheral blood, collected 28 days after the second AZD1222 dose. Receptors originate from an adult who received the AZD1222 COVID-19 vaccine. CDR3s include the opening cysteine and the closing phenylalanine or tryptophan. A D gene is named only where the DNA matches it firmly. The size entry is marked missing in some rows and otherwise reads once, few, many or a size class.

cdr3_nt | cdr3_aa | d_call | v_call | clone_size | j_call
TGTGCCAGCAGTGAAGCGGCTAGCGGGAGGAACGAGCAGTACTTC | CASSEAASGRNEQYF | TRBD2 | TRBV6-1 | NA | TRBJ2-7
TGTGCCAGCAACCCGACAGGGGGAGGCACCGGGGAGCTGTTTTTT | CASNPTGGGTGELFF | TRBD1 | TRBV6-2/TRBV6-3 | NA | TRBJ2-2
TGTGCCACCGCGGGGGATGAGCAGTTCTTC | CATAGDEQFF | TRBD2 | TRBV28 | NA | TRBJ2-1
TGTGCCAGCAGACTTGGGACAGGGGAGACCCAGTACTTC | CASRLGTGETQYF | TRBD1 | TRBV12-3/TRBV12-4 | NA | TRBJ2-5
TGTGCCAGCAGCCCCTGGACCGGGACATTCTCCTACGAGCAGTACTTC | CASSPWTGTFSYEQYF | NA | TRBV5-6 | NA | TRBJ2-7
TGTGCCAGCAGCCGCGGGGGCAGCTCTGGGGCCAACGTCCTGACTTTC | CASSRGGSSGANVLTF | NA | TRBV7-3 | NA | TRBJ2-6
TGTGCCAGTAGTATAGGGACAGGGGCCAATCAGCCCCAGCATTTT | CASSIGTGANQPQHF | TRBD1 | TRBV19 | once | TRBJ1-5
TGTGCCAGCAGCCAGTGGCAGCAAGAGACCCAGTACTTC | CASSQWQQETQYF | NA | TRBV14 | NA | TRBJ2-5
TGCACCAGCAGCCTAGGCGGATTCGAGTGGAGCTCCTACGAGCAGTACTTC | CTSSLGGFEWSSYEQYF | NA | TRBV1 | NA | TRBJ2-7
TGTGCCAGCAGCTCTCCTGGACAGGGGGGATTTTCCTACGAGCAGTACTTC | CASSSPGQGGFSYEQYF | NA | TRBV21-1 | NA | TRBJ2-7
TGTGCCAGCAGGCAACGACTAGGTCAGGGCACAGATACGCAGTATTTT | CASRQRLGQGTDTQYF | NA | TRBV3-1/TRBV3-2 | NA | TRBJ2-3
TGTGCCAGCAGTCAGGGCAGGGGGCAACCCGGCTACGAGCAGTACTTC | CASSQGRGQPGYEQYF | TRBD1 | TRBV27 | NA | TRBJ2-7
TGTGCCAGCAGCTTATATTCGAGGGAGACCCAGTACTTC | CASSLYSRETQYF | NA | TRBV5-6 | NA | TRBJ2-5
TGTGCCAGCAGCCAGGGACTAGCGGGAGGAACGGCCCAGTACTTC | CASSQGLAGGTAQYF | TRBD2 | TRBV11-2 | NA | TRBJ2-5
TGTGCCACCAGTGGGGGAGATACGCAGTATTTT | CATSGGDTQYF | NA | TRBV24-1 | NA | TRBJ2-3
TGTGCCAGTAGTGCCAGGCCTCCGATCTACGAGCAGTACTTC | CASSARPPIYEQYF | NA | TRBV19 | NA | TRBJ2-7
TGTGCCAGCAGTGTGGACTCCAACACCGGGGAGCTGTTTTTT | CASSVDSNTGELFF | NA | TRBV6-4 | NA | TRBJ2-2
TGTGCCAGCAGCCCAAAATACAGGGTTGGCAATGAGCAGTTCTTC | CASSPKYRVGNEQFF | NA | TRBV7-9 | NA | TRBJ2-1
TGTGCCAGCACTAAGGACAGGACTAACTATGGCTACACCTTC | CASTKDRTNYGYTF | TRBD1 | TRBV2 | NA | TRBJ1-2
TGTGCCAGCAGCGCGGGAGAGGCTAATGAAAAACTGTTTTTT | CASSAGEANEKLFF | NA | TRBV9 | NA | TRBJ1-4
TGTGCCAGCTCACCGAGTGCAGGCACAGCTAACTATGGCTACACCTTC | CASSPSAGTANYGYTF | NA | TRBV18 | NA | TRBJ1-2
TGTGCCAGCAGTGGGGGACTAGCGAGCTACGAGCAGTACTTC | CASSGGLASYEQYF | TRBD2 | TRBV2 | NA | TRBJ2-7
TGTGCCAGTAGGGGAGCCGGGACACTAAATAGCAATCAGCCCCAGCATTTT | CASRGAGTLNSNQPQHF | NA | TRBV19 | NA | TRBJ1-5
TGTGCCAGCAGCGTAGTCTCCGTGTCTAGCGGGAGGGATGAGCAGTTCTTC | CASSVVSVSSGRDEQFF | TRBD2 | TRBV9 | NA | TRBJ2-1
TGCGCCAGCACCCCGGGACAGCACCCCCAAGAGACCCAGTACTTC | CASTPGQHPQETQYF | TRBD1 | TRBV5-1 | NA | TRBJ2-5
TGTGCCAGCAGCTTGCCGGGGGGTGGCACTGAAGCTTTCTTT | CASSLPGGGTEAFF | NA | TRBV5-4 | NA | TRBJ1-1
TGTGCCAGCAGTTACTATCCGCGGATGGCCTACAATGAGCAGTTCTTC | CASSYYPRMAYNEQFF | NA | TRBV6-2/TRBV6-3 | NA | TRBJ2-1
TGTGCCAGCAGCTATTCCAGGGCCGTGAACACTGAAGCTTTCTTT | CASSYSRAVNTEAFF | NA | TRBV7-6 | NA | TRBJ1-1
TGTGCCAGCAGCCAAGCGGTGGGTCTCACCCCGGAGCAGTACTTC | CASSQAVGLTPEQYF | NA | TRBV5-4 | once | TRBJ2-7
TGTGCCAACAGCGTAGCCCCCACCGGGGAGCTGTTTTTT | CANSVAPTGELFF | NA | TRBV9 | NA | TRBJ2-2
TGTGCCAGCTCACCCCCCTTAGGTGGTCCCAACACTGAAGCTTTCTTT | CASSPPLGGPNTEAFF | NA | TRBV18 | NA | TRBJ1-1
TGTGCCAGCTCTCCCTTGGGGGGACAGGGTAGGAATGAGCAGTTCTTC | CASSPLGGQGRNEQFF | TRBD1 | TRBV18 | NA | TRBJ2-1
TGTGCCACCAGCCACGGGGGGAGGGCCCTAGACAATGAGCAGTTCTTC | CATSHGGRALDNEQFF | TRBD2 | TRBV15 | NA | TRBJ2-1
TGTGCCACCAGTTCAGGGTCAACTAATGAAAAACTGTTTTTT | CATSSGSTNEKLFF | NA | TRBV24-1 | once | TRBJ1-4
TGTGCCAGCAGCCGGCTAGGTGGGGACACCGGGGAGCTGTTTTTT | CASSRLGGDTGELFF | NA | TRBV14 | NA | TRBJ2-2
TGTGCCAGCAGTGGGTCCCCTGAGGTGCCCCAGCATTTT | CASSGSPEVPQHF | NA | TRBV2 | NA | TRBJ1-5
TGTGCCACCAGTGCTTTGGGGAACACTGAAGCTTTCTTT | CATSALGNTEAFF | NA | TRBV24-1 | NA | TRBJ1-1
TGTGCCAGTAGTCGGGACAGCGTTTCTTATAGCAATCAGCCCCAGCATTTT | CASSRDSVSYSNQPQHF | TRBD1 | TRBV19 | NA | TRBJ1-5
TGTGCCAGCAGCCCGCGCGGGGGACTAGCGAACACCGGGGAGCTGTTTTTT | CASSPRGGLANTGELFF | TRBD2 | TRBV4-2 | few | TRBJ2-2
TGTGCCAGCAGCGAAAATAGGGGGGGTGAGCAGTTCTTC | CASSENRGGEQFF | NA | TRBV7-9 | NA | TRBJ2-1
TGTGCCAGCAGCCGGGGTGGTGGAAACACCATATATTTT | CASSRGGGNTIYF | NA | TRBV27 | NA | TRBJ1-3
TGCGCCAGCAGTGAGAGAGGTAAAGCGCCCCAGCATTTT | CASSERGKAPQHF | NA | TRBV10-2 | NA | TRBJ1-5
TGTGCCAGCAGCTTGTATAACAGGGAGAATCAGCCCCAGCATTTT | CASSLYNRENQPQHF | NA | TRBV5-6 | NA | TRBJ1-5
TGTGCCAGCAGTCCGGGGACAGGGGGAAGGTTTCAGCCCCAGCATTTT | CASSPGTGGRFQPQHF | TRBD1 | TRBV28 | NA | TRBJ1-5
TGTGCCAGCAGTTGGGTCTCCAGTCAGCCCCAGCATTTT | CASSWVSSQPQHF | NA | TRBV28 | NA | TRBJ1-5